This T cell receptor beta chain was retrieved from a study of T cell responses to AZD1222 COVID-19 vaccine (dated by TCRdb to about 2021). Turning to the overall study: TCR sequencing was performed for 233 trial participants, of whom 200 to 210 were given two doses of AZD1222 and 26 were given two doses of MenACWY control vaccine. Trial participants were enrolled into age subgroups of 18-55, 56-69 and 70-plus years, which contained 148, 28 and 57 TCR-sequenced participants, respectively. Broad study findings and their caveats: Only six AZD1222 recipients were SARS-CoV-2 seropositive at baseline, limiting conclusions about previously exposed vaccinees. Participants were mostly white British, with more females than males. The authors suggested clonal diversity may have been underestimated. After two AZD1222 doses, both the breadth and the depth of spike-specific TCRs were significantly higher than at day 0 and than in MenACWY recipients. In the small 56-69-year group, the increase in depth fell short of significance, most likely because of low power. CD4 TCRs associated with the vaccine covered the entire spike protein, and the dominant responses were in regions 160-218 and 743-854. Because no samples from the day 14 peak response were available, repertoires could be characterized only after the peak T cell response. Epitopes outside the regions mutated in the B.1.351 and B.1.1.7 variants were reportedly recognized by nearly half of the unique spike-specific TCRs.

V gives up 0 bases and J gives up 4 bases, and the segment between their germline ends measures 11 bases. The germline V gene yields SGHVS for CDR1 and FQNEAQ for CDR2. Reading from cysteine to phenylalanine, the CDR3 counts 15 amino acids. Of the read, only the CDR3 DNA is kept; its 45 bases are in frame from base 1. Comment on this clone: What antigen it recognizes has not been identified. Within one base of it there is no much larger clone, and no base qualities were kept.

The sample's time point label, decoded: about 28 days (+/-7) after the second vaccine dose. AZD1222 recipients given second doses at about 4 weeks or at about 12 weeks were pooled, since spike-specific TCR depth and breadth were not found to differ between the two schedules. The vaccinee samples were drawn from two UK trials, COV001 and COV002, one of which was a single-blind randomized controlled phase 2/3 trial testing AZD1222 (ChAdOx1 nCoV-19) in healthy adults. Trial participant PBMC samples were collected at day 0 and day 28 after the second dose for TCRbeta chain sequencing. The CDR3 regions of human TCRbeta chains were analyzed by immunosequencing. As for the authors' bioinformatics: TCRs in the repertoires were matched against a reference library of SARS-CoV-2-specific TCRs that had been generated with the MIRA antigen-specificity platform. Breadth was defined as the fraction of unique TCRs that were SARS-CoV-2-associated, and depth was defined as the fraction of total T cells that were SARS-CoV-2-associated. Each spike-specific TCR was assigned to its reactive spike region and to a CD4 or CD8 class using the MIRA data. Log10-transformed breadth and depth values were compared by one-way ANOVA with Sidak's multiple comparisons tests. The source is immuneACCESS, and TCRdb retained only in-frame sequences with V and J called. Part of the clones is not carried over; for the studies checked, unresolved V genes explain less than half of this, and the remainder is unexplained. V, J and clone size are those of that table, while D and trimming were read from the DNA. The sample table contains about 45,000 clones; only one count was recorded for roughly 89% of them. Jointly, the top ten make up more than 0.95% of the sample.

This TCR was sampled from an adult who received the AZD1222 COVID-19 vaccine. The chain employs TRBV7-8 and TRBJ2-3; the D gene is perhaps TRBD1 or TRBD2, as each covers 6 bases. The specimen was peripheral blood, collected 28 days after the second AZD1222 dose. The base sequence is TGTGCCAGCAGCTTAGCGGGGGGCTTGGCAGATACGCAGTATTTT. Translated, it gives CASSLAGGLADTQYF.